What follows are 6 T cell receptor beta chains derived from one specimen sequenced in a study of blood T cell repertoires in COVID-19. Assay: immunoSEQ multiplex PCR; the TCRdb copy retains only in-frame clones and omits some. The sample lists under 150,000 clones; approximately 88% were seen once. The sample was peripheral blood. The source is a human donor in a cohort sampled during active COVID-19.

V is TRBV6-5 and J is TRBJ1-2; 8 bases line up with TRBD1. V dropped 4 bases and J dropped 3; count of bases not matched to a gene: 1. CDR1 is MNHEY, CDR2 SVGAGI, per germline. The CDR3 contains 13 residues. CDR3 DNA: TGTGCCAGCAGTTTGACAGGGGACTATGGCTACACCTTC. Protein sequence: CASSLTGDYGYTF.

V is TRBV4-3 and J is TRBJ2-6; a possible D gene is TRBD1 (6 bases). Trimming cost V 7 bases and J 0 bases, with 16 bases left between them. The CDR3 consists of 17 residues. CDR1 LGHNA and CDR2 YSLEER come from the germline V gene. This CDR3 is CASTPDGTISGANVLTF. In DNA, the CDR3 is TGCGCCAGCACTCCGGACGGGACAATCTCTGGGGCCAACGTCCTGACTTTC.

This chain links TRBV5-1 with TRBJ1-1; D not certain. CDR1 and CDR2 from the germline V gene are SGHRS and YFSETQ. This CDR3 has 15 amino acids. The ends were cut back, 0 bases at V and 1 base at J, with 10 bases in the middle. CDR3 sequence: CASSLGSLQNTEAFF. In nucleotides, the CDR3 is TGCGCCAGCAGCTTGGGTTCCTTACAGAACACTGAAGCTTTCTTT.

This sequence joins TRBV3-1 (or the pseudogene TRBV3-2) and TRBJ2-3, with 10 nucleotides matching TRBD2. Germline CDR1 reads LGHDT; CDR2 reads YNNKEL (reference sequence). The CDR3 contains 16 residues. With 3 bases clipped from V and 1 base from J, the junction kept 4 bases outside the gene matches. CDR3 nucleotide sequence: TGTGCCAGCAGCCAGGGCACTAGCGGGGGCACAGATACGCAGTATTTT. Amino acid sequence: CASSQGTSGGTDTQYF.

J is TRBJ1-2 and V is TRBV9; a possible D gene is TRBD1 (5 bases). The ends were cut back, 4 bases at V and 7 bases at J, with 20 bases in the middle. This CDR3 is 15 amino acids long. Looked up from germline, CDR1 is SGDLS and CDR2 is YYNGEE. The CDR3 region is CASSNSGAAAGGYTF. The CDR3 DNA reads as TGTGCCAGCAGCAACTCTGGGGCCGCCGCTGGTGGCTACACCTTC.

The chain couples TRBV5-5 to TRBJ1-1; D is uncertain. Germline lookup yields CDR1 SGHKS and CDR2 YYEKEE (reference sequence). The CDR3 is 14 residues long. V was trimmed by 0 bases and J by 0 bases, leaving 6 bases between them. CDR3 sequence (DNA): TGTGCCAGCAGCTTGGGAGCGATGAACACTGAAGCTTTCTTT. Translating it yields CASSLGAMNTEAFF.